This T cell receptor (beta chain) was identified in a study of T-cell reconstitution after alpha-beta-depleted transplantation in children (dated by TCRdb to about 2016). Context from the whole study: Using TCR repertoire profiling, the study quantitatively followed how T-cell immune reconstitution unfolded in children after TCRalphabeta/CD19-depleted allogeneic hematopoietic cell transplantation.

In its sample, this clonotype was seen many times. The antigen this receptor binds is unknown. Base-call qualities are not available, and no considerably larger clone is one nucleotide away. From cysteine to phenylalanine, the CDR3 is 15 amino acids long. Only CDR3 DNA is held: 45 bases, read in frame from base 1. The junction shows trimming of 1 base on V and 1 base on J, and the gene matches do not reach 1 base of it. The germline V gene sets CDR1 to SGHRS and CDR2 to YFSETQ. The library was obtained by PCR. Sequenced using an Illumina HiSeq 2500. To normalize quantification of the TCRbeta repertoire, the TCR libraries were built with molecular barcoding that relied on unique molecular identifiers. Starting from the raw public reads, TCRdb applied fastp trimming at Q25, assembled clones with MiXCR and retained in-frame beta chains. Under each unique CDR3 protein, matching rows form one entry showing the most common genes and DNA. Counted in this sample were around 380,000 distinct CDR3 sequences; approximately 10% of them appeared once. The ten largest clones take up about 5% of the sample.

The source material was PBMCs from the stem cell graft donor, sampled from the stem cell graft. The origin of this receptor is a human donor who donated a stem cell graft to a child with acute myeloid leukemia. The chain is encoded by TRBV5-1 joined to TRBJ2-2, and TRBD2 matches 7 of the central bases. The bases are TGCGCCAGCAGCTTGCAGCGGGAGAACACCGGGGAGCTGTTTTTT. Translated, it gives CASSLQRENTGELFF.